A selection of T cell receptor beta chains follows, all from one sample in a study of beta chain features in type 1 diabetes. TCRdb keeps only in-frame clones here, not all; method: immunoSEQ multiplex PCR. Among around 350,000 clones listed, roughly 12% were seen once. Sample: naive CD4+ T cells from blood. These receptors originate from a man aged 18 to 30 in good health. The conserved cysteine and the conserved F or W are not part of the CDR3 here. D genes are given only for firm matches.

d_call,v_call,cdr3_aa
.,TRBV19,ASSIYGQPSPYGYT
.,TRBV18,ASSLVDSYEQY
.,TRBV20-1,SARTGDTQY
TRBD2,TRBV7-7,ASSLAGAHDTQY
TRBD2,TRBV14,ASSQASGTYSNEQY
.,TRBV29-1,SARQAKQF
TRBD2,TRBV10-3,AISSLAGDGDTQY
TRBD2,TRBV4-3,ASSRKLAVSTDTQY
TRBD1,TRBV30,AWLRLGQGGNTEAF
TRBD2,TRBV7-2,ASSLSGEQETQY
TRBD2,TRBV5-1,ASSFSGSVTGELF
.,TRBV4-3,ASSQEGTRSGNTIY
.,TRBV6-1,ASSPDINYGYT
.,TRBV6-5,ASSRTVQETQY
TRBD1,TRBV7-9,ASSEDSDRGAYT
.,TRBV29-1,SVTVGGSEGYT
.,TRBV5-1,ASSPEGTPAGVDTDTQY
TRBD2,TRBV27,ASRTTVAGYEQY
.,TRBV30,AWSQTVSGNTIY
TRBD2,TRBV7-2,ASSPTSGAYEQY
TRBD2,TRBV7-9,ASSRRRGVSGSTDTQY
.,TRBV2,ASSVIDYATSNQPQH
TRBD2,TRBV7-3,ASSSGGGSTDTQY